The 24 T cell receptor beta chains below were found in one sample sequenced in a study of blood T cell repertoires in COVID-19. Measured with immunoSEQ multiplex PCR; TCRdb has only the in-frame clones, and not every one. The sample yields hundreds of thousands of clones, more than 75% seen once. The sample comprised PBMCs or T cells enriched from blood (not recorded which). These receptors were collected from a woman aged 40 to 55 with acute COVID-19.

The chain carries TRBV4-1 and TRBJ2-5, with 8 positions matching TRBD2. With 0 bases clipped from V and 9 bases from J, the junction kept 9 bases outside the gene matches. The CDR3 runs 15 residues. Germline V gives CDR1 MGHRA, CDR2 YSYEKL. The CDR3 here is CASSQEGAGGASQYF. Written as DNA, the CDR3 is TGCGCCAGCAGCCAAGAAGGGGCGGGAGGAGCCTCCCAGTACTTC.

The chain is built from TRBV5-4 and TRBJ1-1, with 7 positions matching TRBD1. CDR1 is SGHNT, CDR2 YYREEE, per germline (reference sequence). The CDR3 runs to 14 residues. The V gene end was trimmed by 4 bases and the J gene end by 0 bases; junction bases not matched to a gene: 3. DNA for the CDR3: TGTGCCAGCAGCAAGGGACAGCTGAACACTGAAGCTTTCTTT. As protein: CASSKGQLNTEAFF.

V is TRBV2 and J is TRBJ2-7; 11 positions match TRBD1. The CDR3 totals 15 residues. Germline CDR1 is SNHLY and CDR2 is FYNNEI. V lost 8 bases, J lost 2 bases, and 8 bases stayed unmatched. The CDR3, as DNA: TGTGCCAGCCGGGCGGGACAGGGGGTGACCTACGAGCAGTACTTC. Protein: CASRAGQGVTYEQYF.

This clone was picked up one time. This chain connects TRBV2 to TRBJ2-7; 7 nucleotides line up with TRBD1. The CDR3 is made up of 15 amino acids. The trim removed 6 bases at V and 2 bases at J, leaving 10 bases unmatched. From germline, CDR1 is SNHLY and CDR2 FYNNEI. In DNA, the CDR3 is TGTGCCAGCAGCGTGGGACAGAAATACACCTACGAGCAGTACTTC. Translating it yields CASSVGQKYTYEQYF. The variable domain in full, completed from reference TRBV2 and TRBJ2-7, reads EPEVTQTPSHQVTQMGQEVILRCVPISNHLYFYWYRQILGQKVEFLVSFYNNEISEKSEIFDDQFSVERPDGSNFTLKIRSTKLEDSAMYFCASSVGQKYTYEQYFGPGTRLTVT.

The gene calls are TRBV7-2 and TRBJ2-1; D ambiguous. In germline, CDR1 is SGHTA, CDR2 FQGNSA. Trimming removed 1 base from V and 8 bases from J, with 9 bases in between. This CDR3 has 13 residues. The CDR3 nucleotides read TGTGCCAGCAGCTTAGATCGGTATGATGAGCAGTTCTTC. It codes for CASSLDRYDEQFF.

This clone was seen more than once but under ten times. The V call is TRBV25-1, the J call TRBJ2-3; 7 nucleotides align to TRBD2. This CDR3 has 16 amino acids. V shed 2 bases and J 0 bases; nucleotides not matched to a gene: 5. In germline, CDR1 is MGHDK, CDR2 SYGVNS. CDR3 sequence (DNA): TGTGCCAGCAGTGAAACTAGCGCCCGTAGCACAGATACGCAGTATTTT. Protein: CASSETSARSTDTQYF.

This chain joins TRBV6-5 and TRBJ2-7, with 10 positions matching TRBD1. The CDR3 runs 14 residues. Germline trimming cut 7 bases from V and 5 bases from J; bases unmatched to any gene: 8. CDR1 and CDR2 from the germline V gene are MNHEY and SVGAGI. The CDR3 sequence: CASTQGQGSDEQYF. In DNA form, the CDR3 reads TGTGCCAGCACCCAGGGACAGGGGTCTGACGAGCAGTACTTC.

This clone was seen only once. The V and J genes are TRBV6-2 or TRBV6-3 and TRBJ2-7; a possible D gene is TRBD1 (6 bases). The ends were cut back, 5 bases at V and 5 bases at J, with 16 bases in the middle. This CDR3 contains 14 residues. Germline V CDR1 and CDR2: MNHEY, SVGEGT. The CDR3 region is CASSPVYRADEQYF. In nucleotides, the CDR3 is TGTGCCAGCAGTCCCGTTTACAGGGCCGACGAGCAGTACTTC.

The chain uses TRBV29-1 and TRBJ1-2; the D gene is possibly TRBD1 (6 bases). CDR1 is SQVTM, CDR2 ANQGSEA, per germline. Between the trimmed V and J ends, which lost 4 bases and 8 bases, there was a span of 17 bases. The CDR3 contains 13 residues. The CDR3 loop reads CSVGGGSMLGYTF. The CDR3 DNA reads as TGCAGCGTTGGGGGGGGCAGTATGTTGGGCTACACCTTC.

This sequence joins TRBV14 and TRBJ2-5, with 11 bases matching TRBD2. J lost 5 bases, V lost 4 bases, and 6 bases had no gene match. The germline V gene encodes CDR1 SGHDN and CDR2 FVKESK. The CDR3 covers 15 residues. The DNA for the CDR3 is TGTGCCAGCAGCCCACTAGCGGGAGAAGGGGAGACCCAGTACTTC. Translation gives CASSPLAGEGETQYF.

V usage is TRBV6-5 and J usage is TRBJ1-1; D is undetermined. V was cut by 2 bases and J by 0 bases, with 7 bases left in between. The CDR3 is 14 residues long. Germline-derived CDR1 and CDR2 are MNHEY and SVGAGI. CDR3 loop: CASSYGPMNTEAFF. The CDR3 nucleotides are TGTGCCAGCAGTTACGGGCCTATGAACACTGAAGCTTTCTTT.

This rearrangement joins TRBV5-1 to TRBJ2-1, with 12 bases aligning to TRBD2. Germline trimming cut 7 bases from V and 9 bases from J; bases unmatched to any gene: 14. This CDR3 contains 16 residues. Looked up from germline, CDR1 is SGHRS and CDR2 is YFSETQ. Here the CDR3 DNA reads TGCGCCAGCTGGTGGTCTAGCGGGAGGGCCGAGGGTGAGCAGTTCTTC. Amino acid sequence: CASWWSSGRAEGEQFF.

This clone is a singleton in its sample. The V gene is TRBV5-1, the J gene TRBJ2-2; 7 bases match TRBD1. The germline V gene encodes CDR1 SGHRS and CDR2 YFSETQ. Trimming took 4 bases from V and 1 from J; bases not matched to a gene: 4. This CDR3 is 15 amino acids long. In nucleotides, the CDR3 is TGCGCCAGCAGCCCAGGGGGATGGAACACCGGGGAGCTGTTTTTT. It encodes CASSPGGWNTGELFF.

V gene TRBV15 combines with J gene TRBJ2-3, with a weak D call TRBD2 (6 bases). Germline CDR1 LNHNV, CDR2 YYDKDF (reference sequence). V dropped 3 bases and J dropped 5 bases, with 9 bases sitting between them. This CDR3 has 13 amino acids. CDR3 nucleotides: TGTGCCACCAGCAGGCGGGGCGGAGATACGCAGTATTTT. It is translated as CATSRRGGDTQYF.

The V call is TRBV27, the J call TRBJ1-6; perhaps TRBD1 as D (6 bases). There are 15 residues in the CDR3. Trimming shortened V by 1 base and J by 4 bases, and 8 bases separated the two germline ends. Germline CDR1 and CDR2: MNHEY and SMNVEV (reference sequence). CDR3 nucleotide sequence: TGTGCCAGCAGTTTATATCAGGGGTATAATTCACCCCTCCACTTT. It specifies CASSLYQGYNSPLHF.

A single count supports this clone. The rearrangement joins TRBV5-1 to TRBJ2-5; TRBD1 matches at 9 bases. The junction had 2 bases not matched to a gene; V was cut back by 0 bases and J by 2 bases. The CDR3 covers 15 residues. Looked up from germline, CDR1 is SGHRS and CDR2 is YFSETQ. The CDR3 DNA sequence: TGCGCCAGCAGCTTGGCCGGACAGGGGCAAGAGACCCAGTACTTC. It encodes CASSLAGQGQETQYF.

The rearrangement links TRBV27 to TRBJ1-2; TRBD1 is a possible D gene (6 bases). This CDR3 region has 12 residues. V lost 4 bases, J lost 8 bases, and 11 bases lay in between. The V gene's germline CDR1 is MNHEY and CDR2 SMNVEV (reference sequence). This CDR3 reads CASSSQGGGYTF. The CDR3, as DNA: TGTGCCAGCAGTTCTCAAGGGGGAGGCTACACCTTC.

The genes are TRBV5-6 and TRBJ1-1, with 7 bases matching TRBD1. This CDR3 comprises 15 residues. Germline V gene lookup returns CDR1 SGHDT and CDR2 YYEEEE. Trimming took 2 bases from V and 3 from J; bases not matched to a gene: 7. Written as DNA, the CDR3 is TGTGCCAGCAGCTTTATAGACAGGGCGGACACTGAAGCTTTCTTT. Residues: CASSFIDRADTEAFF.

V gene TRBV6-5 combines with J gene TRBJ1-2; D is uncertain. CDR3 length: 13 amino acids. Germline lookup yields CDR1 MNHEY and CDR2 SVGAGI. V was pared by 5 bases and J by 5 bases, with 12 bases between. CDR3 sequence: CASSTQPLYGYTF. The CDR3 region has the DNA TGTGCCAGCAGTACCCAGCCACTATATGGCTACACCTTC.

The DNA of the CDR3 is TGTGCCAGCAGCCCCTCCTTCAGCGAGCAGTACTTC. As protein: CASSPSFSEQYF. The V gene is TRBV7-9, the J gene TRBJ2-7, with D uncertain. The CDR3 spans 12 residues. V was clipped by 5 bases and J by 6 bases, with 11 bases between them. CDR1 and CDR2 from the germline V gene are SEHNR and FQNEAQ (reference sequence).

In nucleotides, the CDR3 is TGCAGCGTTGGATTACTAGACCACCTCAATGAGCAGTTCTTC. It translates to CSVGLLDHLNEQFF. This chain uses TRBV29-1 with TRBJ2-1; weak D call: TRBD2 (5 bases). Trimming took off 4 bases at V and 6 bases at J, with 16 bases between the two ends. Germline V lookup: CDR1 SQVTM, CDR2 ANQGSEA. The CDR3 is 14 residues long.

The V and J genes are TRBV27 and TRBJ2-3; the D gene is possibly TRBD2 (6 bases). This CDR3 contains 13 residues. Trimming took 5 bases from V and 10 from J, leaving 16 bases between them. Per germline, CDR1 MNHEY and CDR2 SMNVEV (reference sequence). The CDR3 sequence: CASSQPGLTPQYF. The CDR3 coding sequence is TGTGCCAGCAGTCAACCGGGACTGACCCCGCAGTATTTT.

The chain carries TRBV6-5 and TRBJ1-4, with TRBD1 matching over 9 bases. J lost 5 bases, V lost 6 bases, and 1 base had no gene match. The CDR3 has 13 residues. Germline-derived CDR1 and CDR2 are MNHEY and SVGAGI. As DNA, the CDR3 is TGTGCCAGCAGACAGGGGGCGAATGAAAAACTGTTTTTT. This codes for CASRQGANEKLFF.

The V call is TRBV18, the J call TRBJ1-4; possible D gene TRBD1, 6 bases. The CDR3 totals 14 residues. Germline CDR1 KGHSH, CDR2 LQKENI. Trimming removed 6 bases at V and 6 bases at J, with 14 bases between. CDR3 protein: CASSPQGNHEKLFF. Here the CDR3 DNA reads TGTGCCAGCTCCCCCCAGGGGAACCATGAAAAACTGTTTTTT.